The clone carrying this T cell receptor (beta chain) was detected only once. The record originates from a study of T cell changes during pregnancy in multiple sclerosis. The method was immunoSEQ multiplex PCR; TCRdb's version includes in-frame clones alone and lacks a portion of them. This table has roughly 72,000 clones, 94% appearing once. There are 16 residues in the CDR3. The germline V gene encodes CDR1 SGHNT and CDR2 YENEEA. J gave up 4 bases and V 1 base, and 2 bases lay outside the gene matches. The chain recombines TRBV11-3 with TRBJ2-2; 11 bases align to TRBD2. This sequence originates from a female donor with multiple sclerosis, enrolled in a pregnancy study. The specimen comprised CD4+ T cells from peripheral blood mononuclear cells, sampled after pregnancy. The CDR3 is CASSLALAGVTGELFF. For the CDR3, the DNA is TGTGCCAGCAGCTTAGCACTAGCGGGAGTCACCGGGGAGCTGTTTTTT. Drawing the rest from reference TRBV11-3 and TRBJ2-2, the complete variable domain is EAGVVQSPRYKIIEKKQPVAFWCNPISGHNTLYWYLQNLGQGPELLIRYENEEAVDDSQLPKDRFSAERLKGVDSTLKIQPAELGDSAVYLCASSLALAGVTGELFFGEGSRLTVL.